A selection of T cell receptor beta chains follows, all from one sample in a study of beta chain features in type 1 diabetes. The method was immunoSEQ multiplex PCR; TCRdb's version includes in-frame clones alone and lacks a portion of them. The data show more than 150,000 clones, approximately 9.9% seen once. Sequencing used central memory CD4+ T cells from blood. All receptors come from a woman younger than 30 in good health. Both conserved end residues are part of each CDR3. Fields, in order: J gene, CDR3 length, D gene, clone size, V gene, CDR3 DNA, CDR3 protein. D genes are given only for firm matches. Where a row states a size, it is once, few, many or the class of an expanded clone; other rows omit it.

j_call: TRBJ1-2
cdr3_length: 14
d_call: TRBD1
clone_size: NA
v_call: TRBV19
cdr3_nt: TGTGCCAGTAGTGTCCCGGACAGGGATGGGGGCTACACCTTC
cdr3_aa: CASSVPDRDGGYTF

j_call: TRBJ2-7
cdr3_length: 15
d_call: TRBD1
clone_size: once
v_call: TRBV7-2
cdr3_nt: TGTGCCAGCAGCTTAGACGGGACAGGGAGCAACGAGCAGTACTTC
cdr3_aa: CASSLDGTGSNEQYF

j_call: TRBJ2-3
cdr3_length: 16
d_call: TRBD2
clone_size: NA
v_call: TRBV29-1
cdr3_nt: TGCAGCGTTGCTAGCGGGGGGGCCCGAGTGGCAGATACGCAGTATTTT
cdr3_aa: CSVASGGARVADTQYF

j_call: TRBJ1-6
cdr3_length: 16
d_call: NA
clone_size: NA
v_call: TRBV4-1
cdr3_nt: TGCGCCAGCAGCCCCTATGAGGGTTCCTATAATTCACCCCTCCACTTT
cdr3_aa: CASSPYEGSYNSPLHF

j_call: TRBJ2-7
cdr3_length: 14
d_call: NA
clone_size: many
v_call: TRBV7-9
cdr3_nt: TGTGCCAGCAGCTGGGACAATTGGTCGAGGGAGCAGTACTTC
cdr3_aa: CASSWDNWSREQYF

j_call: TRBJ1-6
cdr3_length: 14
d_call: TRBD1
clone_size: few
v_call: TRBV7-9
cdr3_nt: TGTGCCAGCAGCCCTGGACAGGGAACTTCACCCCTCCACTTT
cdr3_aa: CASSPGQGTSPLHF

j_call: TRBJ2-2
cdr3_length: 14
d_call: NA
clone_size: few
v_call: TRBV5-1
cdr3_nt: TGCGCCAGCAGCTTGGACTTCAACACCGGGGAGCTGTTTTTT
cdr3_aa: CASSLDFNTGELFF

j_call: TRBJ2-1
cdr3_length: 14
d_call: TRBD2
clone_size: NA
v_call: TRBV7-2
cdr3_nt: TGTGCCAGCAGTCAAAGCCTAGCGGGGAATGAGCAGTTCTTC
cdr3_aa: CASSQSLAGNEQFF

j_call: TRBJ1-2
cdr3_length: 13
d_call: NA
clone_size: few
v_call: TRBV27
cdr3_nt: TGTGCCAGCAGTTTAAATCGGGACACCTACTACACCTTC
cdr3_aa: CASSLNRDTYYTF

j_call: TRBJ1-2
cdr3_length: 15
d_call: NA
clone_size: few
v_call: TRBV5-1
cdr3_nt: TGCGCCAGCAGCTTGGATGGCAGGGTAGAATATGGCTACACCTTC
cdr3_aa: CASSLDGRVEYGYTF

j_call: TRBJ2-6
cdr3_length: 16
d_call: TRBD1
clone_size: few
v_call: TRBV18
cdr3_nt: TGTGCCAGCTCAGAAATGACAGGGGCTGGGGCCAACGTCCTGACTTTC
cdr3_aa: CASSEMTGAGANVLTF

j_call: TRBJ1-1
cdr3_length: 15
d_call: TRBD1
clone_size: NA
v_call: TRBV7-9
cdr3_nt: TGTGCCAGCAGCCTTCCGGGACAGGGGGAGAGTAGGGCTTTCTTT
cdr3_aa: CASSLPGQGESRAFF

j_call: TRBJ1-5
cdr3_length: 14
d_call: NA
clone_size: few
v_call: TRBV28
cdr3_nt: TGTGCCAGCAGTTTATGGCGTAGCAATCAGCCCCAGCATTTT
cdr3_aa: CASSLWRSNQPQHF

j_call: TRBJ2-5
cdr3_length: 17
d_call: TRBD2
clone_size: NA
v_call: TRBV5-1
cdr3_nt: TGCGCCAGCAGCTTGGGACTAGCGGGGGCCCGGGGAGAGACCCAGTACTTC
cdr3_aa: CASSLGLAGARGETQYF

j_call: TRBJ1-6
cdr3_length: 16
d_call: TRBD1
clone_size: NA
v_call: TRBV7-2
cdr3_nt: TGTGCCAGCAGCTTCGGGGGACAGGCTATGAATTCACCCCTCCACTTT
cdr3_aa: CASSFGGQAMNSPLHF

j_call: TRBJ2-1
cdr3_length: 16
d_call: TRBD2
clone_size: few
v_call: TRBV5-6
cdr3_nt: TGTGCCAGCAGCTTTGACAGGACTAGCCGGGGTAGTGAGCAGTTCTTC
cdr3_aa: CASSFDRTSRGSEQFF

j_call: TRBJ1-5
cdr3_length: 15
d_call: TRBD1
clone_size: few
v_call: TRBV6-5
cdr3_nt: TGTGCCAGCAGTGGTCGAGGGCAGGGGGATCAGCCCCAGCATTTT
cdr3_aa: CASSGRGQGDQPQHF

j_call: TRBJ2-1
cdr3_length: 15
d_call: NA
clone_size: NA
v_call: TRBV7-2
cdr3_nt: TGTGCCAGCAGCTTAGCGGGGGGGCAGTACAATGAGCAGTTCTTC
cdr3_aa: CASSLAGGQYNEQFF

j_call: TRBJ1-1
cdr3_length: 15
d_call: TRBD1
clone_size: few
v_call: TRBV7-9
cdr3_nt: TGTGCCAGCAGCCCTGGGGACAGGGGGGACACTGAAGCTTTCTTT
cdr3_aa: CASSPGDRGDTEAFF

j_call: TRBJ1-1
cdr3_length: 14
d_call: TRBD1
clone_size: once
v_call: TRBV2
cdr3_nt: TGTGCCAGCAGTGGGGACAGGGCTACTGGAGAAGCTTTCTTT
cdr3_aa: CASSGDRATGEAFF

j_call: TRBJ2-3
cdr3_length: 15
d_call: TRBD1
clone_size: NA
v_call: TRBV19
cdr3_nt: TGTGCCAGTAGTCAGACAGGGGAGATCACAGATACGCAGTATTTT
cdr3_aa: CASSQTGEITDTQYF

j_call: TRBJ2-7
cdr3_length: 15
d_call: TRBD2
clone_size: NA
v_call: TRBV14
cdr3_nt: TGTGCCAGCAGCCGGGCAGCGGGAGTCACCTACGAGCAGTACTTC
cdr3_aa: CASSRAAGVTYEQYF

j_call: TRBJ2-7
cdr3_length: 14
d_call: TRBD2
clone_size: NA
v_call: TRBV11-2
cdr3_nt: TGTGCCAGCAGCTCAACTCTCCGGGGGGGCGAGCAGTACTTC
cdr3_aa: CASSSTLRGGEQYF

j_call: TRBJ2-3
cdr3_length: 15
d_call: TRBD2
clone_size: few
v_call: TRBV5-4
cdr3_nt: TGTGCCAGCAGTTTGACTAGCGGTCCAGGGAATACGCAGTATTTT
cdr3_aa: CASSLTSGPGNTQYF

j_call: TRBJ1-2
cdr3_length: 15
d_call: NA
clone_size: few
v_call: TRBV5-1
cdr3_nt: TGCGCCAGCAGCTTGAATTCGCTTAGGGGTACGGGCTACACCTTC
cdr3_aa: CASSLNSLRGTGYTF

j_call: TRBJ1-2
cdr3_length: 16
d_call: NA
clone_size: few
v_call: TRBV4-1
cdr3_nt: TGCGCCAGCAGCCTACCACCAGAGGGATTGCTGCATGGCTACACCTTC
cdr3_aa: CASSLPPEGLLHGYTF

j_call: TRBJ1-1
cdr3_length: 14
d_call: TRBD1
clone_size: NA
v_call: TRBV18
cdr3_nt: TGTGCCAGCTCATCGACAGGGACAAACACTGAAGCTTTCTTT
cdr3_aa: CASSSTGTNTEAFF

j_call: TRBJ1-1
cdr3_length: 12
d_call: NA
clone_size: few
v_call: TRBV13
cdr3_nt: TGTGCCAGCAGCTTAGGACAGGGTGGAGCTTTCTTT
cdr3_aa: CASSLGQGGAFF

j_call: TRBJ1-5
cdr3_length: 14
d_call: NA
clone_size: many
v_call: TRBV19
cdr3_nt: TGTGCCAGTAGTACGGCGGGCGGCAATCAGCCCCAGCATTTT
cdr3_aa: CASSTAGGNQPQHF

j_call: TRBJ1-1
cdr3_length: 13
d_call: TRBD1
clone_size: NA
v_call: TRBV7-3
cdr3_nt: TGTGCCAGTGGGACAGGGATGAACACTGAAGCTTTCTTT
cdr3_aa: CASGTGMNTEAFF

j_call: TRBJ1-1
cdr3_length: 12
d_call: NA
clone_size: NA
v_call: TRBV29-1
cdr3_nt: TGCAGCGTTGGAGGCGGGAACACTGAAGCTTTCTTT
cdr3_aa: CSVGGGNTEAFF

j_call: TRBJ1-2
cdr3_length: 15
d_call: TRBD1
clone_size: few
v_call: TRBV7-2
cdr3_nt: TGTGCCAGCAGCTTAGGAGTCGGACAGGCGTATGGCTACACCTTC
cdr3_aa: CASSLGVGQAYGYTF

j_call: TRBJ1-1
cdr3_length: 15
d_call: NA
clone_size: NA
v_call: TRBV4-2
cdr3_nt: TGTGCCAGCAGCCAATCCTCTTCCGGGAACACTGAAGCTTTCTTT
cdr3_aa: CASSQSSSGNTEAFF

j_call: TRBJ2-1
cdr3_length: 14
d_call: NA
clone_size: few
v_call: TRBV7-3
cdr3_nt: TGTGCCAGCAGCCAGGGGAAGGCCTACAATGAGCAGTTCTTC
cdr3_aa: CASSQGKAYNEQFF

j_call: TRBJ2-5
cdr3_length: 15
d_call: TRBD2
clone_size: NA
v_call: TRBV29-1
cdr3_nt: TGCAGCGTTGAAGAGCAGACTAGCGGGTTAGAGACCCAGTACTTC
cdr3_aa: CSVEEQTSGLETQYF

j_call: TRBJ2-5
cdr3_length: 14
d_call: TRBD2
clone_size: NA
v_call: TRBV11-2
cdr3_nt: TGTGCCAGCAGCTTAGCTAGCGGCCAAGAGACCCAGTACTTC
cdr3_aa: CASSLASGQETQYF

j_call: TRBJ2-5
cdr3_length: 13
d_call: NA
clone_size: NA
v_call: TRBV5-1
cdr3_nt: TGCGCCAGCAGCTTGTTCGGGGGAGAGACCCAGTACTTC
cdr3_aa: CASSLFGGETQYF

j_call: TRBJ2-7
cdr3_length: 16
d_call: NA
clone_size: few
v_call: TRBV7-9
cdr3_nt: TGTGCCAGCAGCCATCAGTCGGCAGGCCGAAACTACGAGCAGTACTTC
cdr3_aa: CASSHQSAGRNYEQYF

j_call: TRBJ1-2
cdr3_length: 15
d_call: NA
clone_size: few
v_call: TRBV5-1
cdr3_nt: TGCGCCAGCACATTACAAACAGGGCCTGTATCCGGCTACACCTTC
cdr3_aa: CASTLQTGPVSGYTF

j_call: TRBJ2-1
cdr3_length: 11
d_call: TRBD1
clone_size: many
v_call: TRBV5-6
cdr3_nt: TGTGCCAGCAGCCGGGGACAGGGTACGTTCTTC
cdr3_aa: CASSRGQGTFF

j_call: TRBJ2-5
cdr3_length: 13
d_call: NA
clone_size: NA
v_call: TRBV2
cdr3_nt: TGTGCCAGCAGTCCCTCGGGGCAAGAGACCCAGTACTTC
cdr3_aa: CASSPSGQETQYF

j_call: TRBJ2-3
cdr3_length: 16
d_call: TRBD1
clone_size: few
v_call: TRBV18
cdr3_nt: TGTGCCAGCTCACCACCGGGACAGGGAAGCTCAGATACGCAGTATTTT
cdr3_aa: CASSPPGQGSSDTQYF

j_call: TRBJ2-7
cdr3_length: 12
d_call: TRBD2
clone_size: NA
v_call: TRBV29-1
cdr3_nt: TGCAGCGTCGGGACTAGCAGCTACGAGCAGTACTTC
cdr3_aa: CSVGTSSYEQYF

j_call: TRBJ2-1
cdr3_length: 16
d_call: TRBD2
clone_size: few
v_call: TRBV5-1
cdr3_nt: TGCGCCAGCAGCTTGGGCGTGGCGGGGGGGCTCGGTGAGCAGTTCTTC
cdr3_aa: CASSLGVAGGLGEQFF

j_call: TRBJ2-5
cdr3_length: 11
d_call: NA
clone_size: few
v_call: TRBV6-5
cdr3_nt: TGTGCCACCAGGGGCGAGGAGACCCAGTACTTC
cdr3_aa: CATRGEETQYF

j_call: TRBJ2-1
cdr3_length: 14
d_call: NA
clone_size: few
v_call: TRBV5-1
cdr3_nt: TGCGCCAGCAGCTCGTCCTCCACTAACAATGAGCAGTTCTTC
cdr3_aa: CASSSSSTNNEQFF

j_call: TRBJ1-3
cdr3_length: 16
d_call: NA
clone_size: NA
v_call: TRBV7-2
cdr3_nt: TGTGCCAGCACCCCTAGGGTGGGGAGCTCTGGAAACACCATATATTTT
cdr3_aa: CASTPRVGSSGNTIYF

j_call: TRBJ2-1
cdr3_length: 11
d_call: NA
clone_size: few
v_call: TRBV20-1
cdr3_nt: TGCAGTGCTAGCGGGATCAATGAGCAGTTCTTC
cdr3_aa: CSASGINEQFF

j_call: TRBJ2-1
cdr3_length: 15
d_call: NA
clone_size: NA
v_call: TRBV5-1
cdr3_nt: TGCGCCAGCAGCTTGGTTGGACAGATAAACAATGAGCAGTTCTTC
cdr3_aa: CASSLVGQINNEQFF

j_call: TRBJ2-3
cdr3_length: 17
d_call: TRBD2
clone_size: few
v_call: TRBV18
cdr3_nt: TGTGCCAGCTCCCCGAGCGGTCTAGCGGGAAATACAGATACGCAGTATTTT
cdr3_aa: CASSPSGLAGNTDTQYF

j_call: TRBJ2-5
cdr3_length: 14
d_call: NA
clone_size: few
v_call: TRBV5-1
cdr3_nt: TGCGCCAGCAGCTTGTTGTCCCAGCAAGAGACCCAGTACTTC
cdr3_aa: CASSLLSQQETQYF

j_call: TRBJ2-4
cdr3_length: 19
d_call: NA
clone_size: NA
v_call: TRBV18
cdr3_nt: TGTGCCAGCTCACCTACAAATTTAACAGGGAATCGTGCCAAAAACATTCAGTACTTC
cdr3_aa: CASSPTNLTGNRAKNIQYF